The 14 T cell receptor beta chains presented below share a single source sample, sequenced in a study of identical twins. One entry per CDR3 protein results from TCRdb running MiXCR on the 5' RACE reads. Of over 600,000 distinct CDR3 sequences listed, less than 25% are singletons. The same data also went into a second study, on T cells expressing NK-cell markers.

Specimen: PBMCs. Receptors were obtained from a woman between 18 and 30 years old in good health.

DNA for the CDR3: TGTGCCAGCGGACCCTCACCTAACTATGGCTACACCTTC. Encoded protein: CASGPSPNYGYTF. J is TRBJ1-2 and V is TRBV6-1; D uncertain. V dropped 8 bases and J dropped 0 bases, with 10 bases sitting between them. The CDR3 spans 13 residues. Germline assignment: CDR1 MNHNS and CDR2 SASEGT.

At least ten counts were recorded for this clonotype. CDR3: CASRRRGETQYF. CDR3 nucleotides: TGTGCCAGCAGGAGGAGGGGAGAGACCCAGTACTTC. The V gene is TRBV27, the J gene TRBJ2-5, with TRBD2 as a possible D gene (6 bases). The CDR3 loop spans 12 amino acids. CDR1 is MNHEY and CDR2 is SMNVEV in the germline V gene (reference sequence). The V end lost 6 bases, the J end lost 4 bases, and 9 bases lay between the germline ends.

This clonotype has just a few counts. This chain links TRBV29-1 with TRBJ2-5, with D perhaps given as TRBD1 or TRBD2 (5 bases each). The CDR3 is 14 residues long. Trimming took off 4 bases at V and 9 bases at J, with 21 bases between the two ends. CDR1 and CDR2 from the germline V gene are SQVTM and ANQGSEA. Here the CDR3 DNA reads TGCAGCGTTGGGTCAGTGACTAAAGGGGCCCCCCAGTACTTC. Translating gives CSVGSVTKGAPQYF.

This clonotype was detected ten times or more. The V call is TRBV9, the J call TRBJ2-1; 9 bases are shared with TRBD1. There are 15 residues in the CDR3. Trimming took 4 bases from V and 9 from J; bases not matched to a gene: 11. The germline CDR1 and CDR2 sequences are SGDLS and YYNGEE. The CDR3 DNA reads as TGTGCCAGCAGCCCCTCGGGACAGGGAGGTGGTGAGCAGTTCTTC. Its translation: CASSPSGQGGGEQFF.

The chain couples TRBV6-1 to TRBJ2-7; a weak D match, TRBD2 (6 bases). V lost 5 bases and J 7 bases, leaving 18 bases between the germline ends. Looked up from germline, CDR1 is MNHNS and CDR2 is SASEGT. The CDR3 totals 14 residues. The CDR3, as DNA: TGTGCCAGCAGTCTAGTTTGGGGGGAATTGGAGCAGTACTTC. This sequence encodes CASSLVWGELEQYF.

This clonotype was seen repeatedly, ten times or more. This sequence joins TRBV5-1 and TRBJ2-7; no firm D call. Germline loops: CDR1 SGHRS, CDR2 YFSETQ. Trimming left V 4 bases short and J 1 base short, with 9 bases between. This CDR3 is built from 13 residues. The CDR3 here is CASSAVASYEQYF. In nucleotides, the CDR3 is TGCGCCAGCAGCGCGGTCGCATCCTACGAGCAGTACTTC. Together with reference TRBV5-1 and TRBJ2-7, the CDR3 gives the full variable domain: KAGVTQTPRYLIKTRGQQVTLSCSPISGHRSVSWYQQTPGQGLQFLFEYFSETQRNKGNFPGRFSGRQFSNSRSEMNVSTLELGDSALYLCASSAVASYEQYFGPGTRLTVT.

This clonotype was seen a few times. The rearrangement uses TRBV12-3 or TRBV12-4 and TRBJ1-6; D may be TRBD1 (5 bases). The CDR3 sequence is 15 residues long. The germline V and J ends were trimmed by 6 bases and 8 bases, with 17 bases remaining between them. In DNA, the CDR3 is TGTGCCAGCAGCCCGGGAGGGGCCGGAGATTCACCCCTCCACTTT. Translated, it gives CASSPGGAGDSPLHF.

This clonotype was detected a few times. The chain links TRBV20-1 to TRBJ1-2; D unresolved. The CDR3 has 12 amino acids. With 3 bases removed from V and 8 bases from J, the gap between germline ends came to 13 bases. CDR1 and CDR2 from the germline V gene are DFQATT and SNEGSKA (reference sequence). CDR3 DNA: TGCAGTGCTAGTAGGAGGAAGCTAGGCTACACCTTC. Its translation: CSASRRKLGYTF.

This clonotype was counted a few times. The V and J genes are TRBV4-1 and TRBJ2-1; possible D gene TRBD2, 6 bases. The V gene lost 1 base and the J gene lost 8 bases, with 12 bases spanning the gap. This CDR3 comprises 14 residues. Germline V gene sequence: CDR1 MGHRA, CDR2 YSYEKL. This CDR3 is CASSQGDPGDEQFF. Here the CDR3 DNA reads TGCGCCAGCAGCCAAGGTGACCCGGGAGATGAGCAGTTCTTC.

This chain links TRBV5-1 with TRBJ1-3, with D possibly being TRBD1 (5 bases). Trimming left V 1 base short and J 7 bases short, with 15 bases between. The CDR3 extends over 15 amino acids. Germline V gene sequence: CDR1 SGHRS, CDR2 YFSETQ. The CDR3 region is CASSLWSRATNTIYF. CDR3 nucleotide sequence: TGCGCCAGCAGCTTGTGGTCCAGGGCTACGAACACCATATATTTT. The full variable domain, with the rest looked up from reference TRBV5-1 and TRBJ1-3, is KAGVTQTPRYLIKTRGQQVTLSCSPISGHRSVSWYQQTPGQGLQFLFEYFSETQRNKGNFPGRFSGRQFSNSRSEMNVSTLELGDSALYLCASSLWSRATNTIYFGEGSWLTVV.

This chain connects TRBV10-2 to TRBJ2-3; 9 bases fit TRBD2. This CDR3 is 14 amino acids long. Germline assignment: CDR1 WSHSY and CDR2 SAAADI. V shed 8 bases, J shed 4 bases, and the junction held 7 bases outside the gene matches. The CDR3: CASQIAGAADTQYF. CDR3 DNA sequence: TGCGCCAGCCAAATAGCGGGGGCGGCAGATACGCAGTATTTT.

This clonotype was counted a few times. This chain links TRBV9 with TRBJ2-2, with 10 bases identical to TRBD1. With V trimmed by 2 bases and J by 6 bases, 1 base remained unmatched. The germline CDR1 and CDR2 sequences are SGDLS and YYNGEE. The CDR3 has 14 amino acids. Here the CDR3 reads CASSVDRGPGELFF. In DNA, the CDR3 is TGTGCCAGCAGCGTCGACAGGGGGCCCGGGGAGCTGTTTTTT.

The rearrangement joins TRBV20-1 to TRBJ2-2, with TRBD1 as a possible D gene (6 bases). Trimming removed 4 bases at V and 0 bases at J, with 12 bases between. The CDR3 is made up of 15 amino acids. CDR1 is DFQATT and CDR2 is SNEGSKA in the germline V gene (reference sequence). CDR3 coding DNA: TGCAGTGCTATACAGGGAGCATCGAACACCGGGGAGCTGTTTTTT. This sequence encodes CSAIQGASNTGELFF.

This chain uses TRBV20-1 with TRBJ2-3, with D perhaps assigned TRBD1 or TRBD2 (6 bases each). This CDR3 spans 13 amino acids. Germline V lookup: CDR1 DFQATT, CDR2 SNEGSKA (reference sequence). Trimming removed 3 bases at V and 5 bases at J, with 12 bases between. CDR3 residues: CSARGGLRDTQYF. The CDR3 DNA sequence: TGCAGTGCTAGGGGGGGCCTAAGAGATACGCAGTATTTT.